These 21 T cell receptor beta chains were sequenced from one sample in a study of early T cells in non-severe SARS-CoV-2 infection. TCRdb independently ran MiXCR on the 5' RACE reads; one entry per CDR3 protein. The table has approximately 47,000 distinct CDR3 sequences, over 5% seen once. Here the sequenced sample was whole blood, taken at baseline. Every receptor here comes from an adult who was a healthcare worker with PCR-confirmed SARS-CoV-2 infection or an uninfected control (not recorded which).

The chain joins TRBV2 to TRBJ1-1, with D possibly matching TRBD1 (5 bases). The CDR3 is made up of 14 amino acids. V was trimmed by 0 bases and J by 4 bases, leaving 9 bases between them. Looked up from germline, CDR1 is SNHLY and CDR2 is FYNNEI. The CDR3 loop is CASSEAMGGTEAFF. The CDR3 nucleotides are TGTGCCAGCAGTGAAGCGATGGGGGGCACTGAAGCTTTCTTT.

The chain links TRBV3-1 to TRBJ2-3; 7 bases line up with TRBD2. J was trimmed by 0 bases and V by 4 bases; bases with no gene match: 10. There are 17 residues in the CDR3. In germline, CDR1 is LGHDT, CDR2 YNNKEL (reference sequence). Here the CDR3 reads CASSPLSSGISTDTQYF. The CDR3 nucleotides are TGTGCCAGCAGCCCTCTTTCTAGCGGAATAAGCACAGATACGCAGTATTTT.

There are many counts of this clonotype. V is TRBV21-1 and J is TRBJ1-3; the table's D gene call, TRBD1, was not cross checked with the DNA. TRBV21-1 is a documented pseudogene. The CDR3 runs to 17 residues. The CDR3 DNA sequence: TGTGCCAGCAGCAAGCTCCCCCACCTCACCTCTGGAAACACCATATATTTT. Translation: CASSKLPHLTSGNTIYF.

This clonotype was counted at least ten times. This chain links TRBV11-2 with TRBJ2-1, with TRBD1 identical over 7 bases. Germline CDR1 is SGHAT and CDR2 is FQNNGV. The junction had 7 bases not matched to a gene; V was cut back by 5 bases and J by 0 bases. This CDR3 has 16 amino acids. CDR3 residues: CASSDYRGSSYNEQFF. The DNA of the CDR3 is TGTGCCAGCAGCGACTACAGGGGTAGCTCCTACAATGAGCAGTTCTTC.

This clonotype was picked up a small number of times. The chain links TRBV5-5 to TRBJ1-3; D ambiguous. Germline CDR1 is SGHKS and CDR2 is YYEKEE (reference sequence). The ends were cut back, 2 bases at V and 0 bases at J, with 9 bases in the middle. The CDR3 is 15 residues long. The CDR3 reads CASSFRRNSGNTIYF. CDR3 nucleotide sequence: TGTGCCAGCAGCTTCAGGAGAAACTCTGGAAACACCATATATTTT.

This clonotype was seen at least ten times. The chain combines TRBV7-9 with TRBJ2-1; 12 bases line up with TRBD2. J gave up 5 bases and V 4 bases, and 6 bases lay outside the gene matches. The CDR3 has 16 residues. CDR1 is SEHNR and CDR2 is FQNEAQ in the germline V gene (reference sequence). The CDR3 DNA reads TGTGCCAGCAGCTCGAGGACTAGCGGGAAGAACAATGAGCAGTTCTTC. Its protein is CASSSRTSGKNNEQFF.

This clonotype has just a few counts. The chain recombines TRBV6-6 with TRBJ2-5; the match to TRBD1 covers 12 bases. The V gene end was trimmed by 6 bases and the J gene end by 5 bases; junction bases not matched to a gene: 7. This CDR3 region has 15 residues. Germline V gene data show CDR1 as MNHNY and CDR2 as SVGAGI (reference sequence). The CDR3 sequence is CASSPGQGASETQYF. In DNA, the CDR3 is TGTGCCAGCAGCCCGGGACAGGGGGCTTCTGAGACCCAGTACTTC.

V and J are TRBV20-1 and TRBJ2-1, with 10 nucleotides matching TRBD1. CDR1 is DFQATT, CDR2 SNEGSKA, per germline (reference sequence). The CDR3 totals 16 residues. V was pared by 5 bases and J by 0 bases, with 7 bases of the junction left unmatched. Written as DNA, the CDR3 is TGCAGTGCTCCGGGACAGGGGTCGAGCTCCTACAATGAGCAGTTCTTC. This encodes CSAPGQGSSSYNEQFF.

This clonotype was seen a handful of times. The chain employs TRBV24-1 and TRBJ2-5; no clear D. Germline CDR1 KGHDR, CDR2 SFDVKD. CDR3 size: 16 residues. Trimming took off 4 bases at V and 4 bases at J, with 18 bases between the two ends. CDR3 bases: TGTGCCACCAGTGACCGGACGCCCTTCGGCCCAGAGACCCAGTACTTC. This codes for CATSDRTPFGPETQYF.

The V call is TRBV5-1, the J call TRBJ2-1, with TRBD1 identical over 11 bases. This CDR3 is built from 16 residues. Germline CDR1 reads SGHRS; CDR2 reads YFSETQ. The V segment lost 1 base and the J segment 7 bases; nucleotides outside the gene matches: 7. CDR3 sequence reads: CASSLMGQGVGNEQFF. CDR3 DNA sequence: TGCGCCAGCAGCTTGATGGGACAGGGGGTCGGGAATGAGCAGTTCTTC.

The chain couples TRBV6-1 to TRBJ1-6; D unclear. Germline assignment: CDR1 MNHNS and CDR2 SASEGT. The CDR3 spans 19 residues. Deletions cut 1 base from V and 0 bases from J, with 16 bases between. The CDR3 loop reads CASSEEFGRTSSYNSPLHF. CDR3 nucleotide sequence: TGTGCCAGCAGTGAAGAATTTGGCAGGACGAGCTCCTATAATTCACCCCTCCACTTT.

This clonotype was picked up a small number of times. The chain has TRBV10-3 and TRBJ2-3; D gene uncertain. The CDR3 covers 14 residues. CDR1 and CDR2 from the germline V gene are ENHRY and SYGVKD. With 0 bases removed from V and 5 bases from J, the gap between germline ends came to 9 bases. CDR3 bases: TGTGCCATCAGTGAGTCGAGATGGGTAGATACGCAGTATTTT. This codes for CAISESRWVDTQYF.

CDR3 coding DNA: TGTGCCAGCAGCTTAGTTGCGGGAGATACCTACAATGAGCAGTTCTTC. Residues: CASSLVAGDTYNEQFF. This sequence joins TRBV7-8 and TRBJ2-1; 7 bases line up with TRBD2. V shed 1 base, J shed 2 bases, and the junction held 5 bases outside the gene matches. Germline CDR1 and CDR2: SGHVS and FQNEAQ. This CDR3 has 16 amino acids.

This clonotype came up many times. This chain connects TRBV4-2 to TRBJ2-7; perhaps TRBD1 as D (6 bases). The CDR3 has 16 amino acids. V was pared by 3 bases and J by 0 bases, with 15 bases between. Germline assignment: CDR1 LGHNA and CDR2 YNFKEQ. The CDR3 sequence: CASSQPITGSSYEQYF. For the CDR3, the DNA is TGTGCCAGCAGCCAGCCTATTACAGGGTCCTCCTACGAGCAGTACTTC.

This clonotype turned up a few times. The chain employs TRBV7-3 and TRBJ2-1; 9 nucleotides agree with TRBD2. The germline V gene encodes CDR1 SGHTA and CDR2 FQGTGA. Losses at the gene ends were 2 bases for V and 6 bases for J; bases not matched to a gene: 5. This CDR3 has 15 amino acids. The CDR3 region has the DNA TGTGCCAGCAGCTTATTTATAGCGGGAGTCAATGAGCAGTTCTTC. The encoded protein is CASSLFIAGVNEQFF. Filled out from reference TRBV7-3 and TRBJ2-1, the complete variable domain reads GAGVSQTPSNKVTEKGKYVELRCDPISGHTALYWYRQSLGQGPEFLIYFQGTGAADDSGLPNDRFFAVRPEGSVSTLKIQRTERGDSAVYLCASSLFIAGVNEQFFGPGTRLTVL.

This clonotype was counted ten times or more. The chain has TRBV3-1 and TRBJ2-5; D unresolved. The CDR3 loop spans 12 amino acids. V was clipped by 4 bases and J by 5 bases, with 8 bases between them. CDR1 and CDR2 (germline): LGHDT, YNNKEL (reference sequence). This CDR3 reads CASSLILETQYF. CDR3 DNA sequence: TGTGCCAGCAGCCTAATTCTCGAGACCCAGTACTTC.

This clonotype was seen only a few times. The chain is built from TRBV20-1 and TRBJ1-6; tentative D call: TRBD1 (6 bases). Germline V CDR1 and CDR2: DFQATT, SNEGSKA (reference sequence). The V end lost 2 bases, the J end lost 9 bases, and 17 bases lay between the germline ends. The CDR3 runs to 15 residues. The DNA for the CDR3 is TGCAGTGCTAGAACGGGGGCGGTGGGTCGTTCACCCCTCCACTTT. Translation: CSARTGAVGRSPLHF.

The chain is built from TRBV7-9 and TRBJ2-1, with D unresolved. This CDR3 is built from 13 residues. Germline V gene data show CDR1 as SEHNR and CDR2 as FQNEAQ (reference sequence). V was shortened by 5 bases and J by 6 bases, with 11 bases between the two germline ends. The CDR3 DNA reads TGTGCCAGCAGCCTTGGTTATTCCAATGAGCAGTTCTTC. Translated, it gives CASSLGYSNEQFF. Combining the CDR3 with reference TRBV7-9 and TRBJ2-1 gives the whole variable domain DTGVSQNPRHKITKRGQNVTFRCDPISEHNRLYWYRQTLGQGPEFLTYFQNEAQLEKSRLLSDRFSAERPKGSFSTLEIQRTEQGDSAMYLCASSLGYSNEQFFGPGTRLTVL.

This clonotype has a count of ten or more. The CDR3 protein is CASSLEGWDANEQFF. The CDR3 bases are TGTGCCAGCAGCTTGGAGGGGTGGGACGCCAATGAGCAGTTCTTC. The chain employs TRBV5-4 and TRBJ2-1, with D perhaps given as TRBD1 or TRBD2 (5 bases each). The V end was cut by 0 bases, the J end by 6 bases, with 13 bases between. Per germline, CDR1 SGHNT and CDR2 YYREEE (reference sequence). The CDR3 is 15 amino acids. Filled out from reference TRBV5-4 and TRBJ2-1, the complete variable domain reads ETGVTQSPTHLIKTRGQQVTLRCSSQSGHNTVSWYQQALGQGPQFIFQYYREEENGRGNFPPRFSGLQFPNYSSELNVNALELDDSALYLCASSLEGWDANEQFFGPGTRLTVL.

This clonotype was counted only a few times. The chain joins TRBV12-3 or TRBV12-4 to TRBJ2-2, with D perhaps given as TRBD1 or TRBD2 (5 bases each). V lost 3 bases and J 2 bases, leaving 10 bases between the germline ends. The CDR3 runs to 15 residues. CDR3 protein: CASSFSGRNTGELFF. In DNA form, the CDR3 reads TGTGCCAGCAGTTTCTCAGGGAGAAACACCGGGGAGCTGTTTTTT.

The rearrangement uses TRBV6-6 and TRBJ1-2, with a possible D match to TRBD1 (5 bases). Germline CDR1 and CDR2: MNHNY and SVGAGI (reference sequence). Trimming took 8 bases from V and 4 from J, leaving 8 bases between them. This CDR3 is built from 11 residues. CDR3 DNA: TGTGCCAGCGGGGGGGGCTATGGCTACACCTTC. Its protein is CASGGGYGYTF.